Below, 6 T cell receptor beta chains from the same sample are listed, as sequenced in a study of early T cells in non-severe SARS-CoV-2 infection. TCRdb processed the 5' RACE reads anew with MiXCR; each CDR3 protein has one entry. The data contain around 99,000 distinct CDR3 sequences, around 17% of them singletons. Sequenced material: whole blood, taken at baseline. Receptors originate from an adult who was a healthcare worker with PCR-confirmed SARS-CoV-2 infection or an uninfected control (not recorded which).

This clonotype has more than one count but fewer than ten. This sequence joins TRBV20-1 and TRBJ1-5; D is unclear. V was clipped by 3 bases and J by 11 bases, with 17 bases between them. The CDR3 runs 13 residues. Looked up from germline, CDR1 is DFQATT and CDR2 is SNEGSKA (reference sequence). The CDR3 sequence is CSARPPLDEAQHF. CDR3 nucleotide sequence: TGCAGTGCTAGGCCCCCCCTCGATGAGGCCCAGCATTTT.

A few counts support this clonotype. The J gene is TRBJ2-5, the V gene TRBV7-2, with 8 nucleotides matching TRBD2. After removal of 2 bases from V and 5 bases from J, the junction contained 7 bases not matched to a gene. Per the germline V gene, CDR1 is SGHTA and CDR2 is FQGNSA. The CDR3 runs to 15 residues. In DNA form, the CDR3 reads TGTGCCAGCAGCTTACTGGCGGGAGGTCTGGAGACCCAGTACTTC. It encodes CASSLLAGGLETQYF.

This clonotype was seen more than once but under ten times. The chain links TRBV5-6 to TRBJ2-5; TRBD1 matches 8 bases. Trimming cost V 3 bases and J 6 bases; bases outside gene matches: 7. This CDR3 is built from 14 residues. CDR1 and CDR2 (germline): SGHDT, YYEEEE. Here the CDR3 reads CASSSQGAGKTQYF. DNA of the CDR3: TGTGCCAGCAGCTCCCAGGGGGCAGGAAAGACCCAGTACTTC.

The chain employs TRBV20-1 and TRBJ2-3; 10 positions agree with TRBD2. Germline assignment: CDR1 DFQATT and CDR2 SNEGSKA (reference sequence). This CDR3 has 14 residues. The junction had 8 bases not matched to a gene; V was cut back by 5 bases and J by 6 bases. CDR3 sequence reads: CSASLAGAVDTQYF. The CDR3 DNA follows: TGCAGTGCTTCTCTAGCGGGAGCAGTGGATACGCAGTATTTT.

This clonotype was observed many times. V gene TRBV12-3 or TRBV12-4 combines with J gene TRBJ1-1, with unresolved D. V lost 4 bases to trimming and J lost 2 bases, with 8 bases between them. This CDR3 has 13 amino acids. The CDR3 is CASSYNRNTEAFF. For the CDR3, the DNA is TGTGCCAGCAGTTATAATAGAAACACTGAAGCTTTCTTT.

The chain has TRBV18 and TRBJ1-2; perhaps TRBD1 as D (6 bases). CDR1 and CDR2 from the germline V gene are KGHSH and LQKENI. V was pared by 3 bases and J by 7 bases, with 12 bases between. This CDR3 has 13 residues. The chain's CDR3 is CASSPFLQGGYTF. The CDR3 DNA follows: TGTGCCAGCTCACCCTTCCTACAGGGTGGCTACACCTTC.